Below, 18 T cell receptor beta chains from the same sample are listed, as sequenced in a study of blood T cell repertoires in COVID-19. Sequencing used immunoSEQ multiplex PCR; TCRdb keeps in-frame clones, though not all of them. Seen here are 250,000 to 300,000 clones, 75% to 90% observed once, and the top ten hold around 13%. The sample comprised peripheral blood. These receptors all come from a woman in her sixties or seventies with COVID-19, enrolled during active disease.

This clone appeared once. This rearrangement joins TRBV5-1 to TRBJ2-7; 8 nucleotides match TRBD1. Germline CDR1 reads SGHRS; CDR2 reads YFSETQ. V dropped 1 base and J dropped 3; count of bases not matched to a gene: 9. This CDR3 contains 16 residues. The CDR3 DNA is TGCGCCAGCAGCTTGAGACAGGGGTTCGGTGACTACGAGCAGTACTTC. This codes for CASSLRQGFGDYEQYF.

The genes are TRBV10-1 and TRBJ2-6; D might be TRBD2 (6 bases). CDR3 length: 17 residues. Trimming removed 8 bases at V and 6 bases at J, with 23 bases between. CDR1 and CDR2 from the germline V gene are WNHNN and SYGVQD (reference sequence). Here the CDR3 reads CASRNFGGAPEANVLTF. The DNA of the CDR3 is TGCGCCAGCCGGAACTTTGGCGGGGCACCCGAGGCCAACGTCCTGACTTTC.

V usage is TRBV11-2 and J usage is TRBJ1-6; 10 bases map to TRBD1. This CDR3 region has 15 residues. Trimming at V came to 3 bases and at J to 10 bases, leaving 6 bases not matched to a gene. Per germline, CDR1 SGHAT and CDR2 FQNNGV. In DNA form, the CDR3 reads TGTGCCAGCAGCTTCTGGACAGGGGGTGGCTCACCCCTCCACTTT. Translation: CASSFWTGGGSPLHF.

The sample holds one count of this clone. This rearrangement joins TRBV2 to TRBJ2-7; 9 bases are a match to TRBD1. The CDR3 is 14 amino acids. Trimming took 6 bases from V and 5 from J; bases not matched to a gene: 8. Germline V gene sequence: CDR1 SNHLY, CDR2 FYNNEI. CDR3: CASRDRDRDHEQYF. The CDR3 coding sequence is TGTGCCAGCAGAGACCGGGACAGGGACCACGAGCAGTACTTC.

This rearrangement joins TRBV5-1 to TRBJ1-2; D is unclear. The CDR3 is 15 residues long. Trimming took off 0 bases at V and 1 base at J, with 10 bases between the two ends. Per germline, CDR1 SGHRS and CDR2 YFSETQ. DNA of the CDR3: TGCGCCAGCAGCTTGGACCAGGCCTTTAACTATGGCTACACCTTC. Translating gives CASSLDQAFNYGYTF.

V usage is TRBV6-5 and J usage is TRBJ1-3; D remains ambiguous. Trimming removed 5 bases from V and 7 bases from J, with 9 bases in between. Per the germline V gene, CDR1 is MNHEY and CDR2 is SVGAGI. This CDR3 is 12 amino acids long. CDR3 residues: CASSPNGNTIYF. DNA for the CDR3: TGTGCCAGCAGTCCCAACGGTAACACCATATATTTT.

J is TRBJ2-7 and V is TRBV29-1, with 9 bases that match TRBD2. V shed 3 bases and J 2 bases; nucleotides not matched to a gene: 5. CDR1 is SQVTM, CDR2 ANQGSEA, per germline. The CDR3 spans 14 residues. CDR3 sequence reads: CSVDWAGGPYEQYF. CDR3 in DNA: TGCAGCGTTGATTGGGCGGGGGGGCCCTACGAGCAGTACTTC.

The chain employs TRBV4-3 and TRBJ2-7; TRBD1 agrees at 9 bases. CDR1 LGHNA and CDR2 YSLEER come from the germline V gene. V was clipped by 3 bases and J by 2 bases; unmatched bases: 2. The CDR3 contains 14 residues. CDR3 nucleotide sequence: TGCGCCAGCAGCCACGGACAGGGGACCTACGAGCAGTACTTC. Translation gives CASSHGQGTYEQYF.

The V call is TRBV5-1, the J call TRBJ2-5, with D uncertain. CDR3 size: 13 residues. Looked up from germline, CDR1 is SGHRS and CDR2 is YFSETQ. V was pared by 0 bases and J by 5 bases, with 8 bases between. DNA of the CDR3: TGCGCCAGCAGCTTGGCCATTGTTGAGACCCAGTACTTC. Residues: CASSLAIVETQYF.

The CDR3 DNA reads as TGTGCCAGCTCACCACCCCAGGGGGCCCAGCATTTT. Its protein is CASSPPQGAQHF. This sequence joins TRBV18 and TRBJ1-5; TRBD1 matches at 7 bases. The trim removed 0 bases at V and 11 bases at J, leaving 1 base unmatched. Germline V gene data show CDR1 as KGHSH and CDR2 as LQKENI. The CDR3 has 12 amino acids.

This sequence joins TRBV9 and TRBJ1-1; 9 nucleotides line up with TRBD1. This CDR3 is 14 amino acids long. The V and J ends lost 3 bases and 5 bases, in that order; junction bases with no gene match: 5. CDR1 is SGDLS, CDR2 YYNGEE, per germline. The DNA of the CDR3 is TGTGCCAGCAGCGGAGACAGGGGGAGTACTGAAGCTTTCTTT. This translates into CASSGDRGSTEAFF.

This clone was detected once. The chain links TRBV5-6 to TRBJ1-1; 8 bases are shared with TRBD1. With 4 bases clipped from V and 13 bases from J, the junction kept 9 bases outside the gene matches. Germline-derived CDR1 and CDR2 are SGHDT and YYEEEE. CDR3 length: 12 residues. CDR3 nucleotides: TGTGCCAGCAGCCGAAGGACAGGGACTGGTTTCTTT. It specifies CASSRRTGTGFF. Drawing the rest from reference TRBV5-6 and TRBJ1-1, the complete variable domain is DAGVTQSPTHLIKTRGQQVTLRCSPKSGHDTVSWYQQALGQGPQFIFQYYEEEERQRGNFPDRFSGHQFPNYSSELNVNALLLGDSALYLCASSRRTGTGFFGQGTRLTVV.

The chain has TRBV5-1 and TRBJ1-6; D call uncertain. Germline CDR1 is SGHRS and CDR2 is YFSETQ. V lost 0 bases, J lost 3 bases, and 7 bases lay in between. This CDR3 region has 15 residues. CDR3 DNA: TGCGCCAGCAGCTTGGGGTCAGTCTATAATTCACCCCTCCACTTT. Protein product: CASSLGSVYNSPLHF.

This chain joins TRBV10-3 and TRBJ2-7, with no clear D. The CDR3 loop spans 13 amino acids. V was trimmed by 4 bases and J by 3 bases, leaving 10 bases between them. CDR1 ENHRY and CDR2 SYGVKD come from the germline V gene. The CDR3 spells CAISAGPGYEQYF. DNA of the CDR3: TGTGCCATCAGTGCAGGTCCAGGCTACGAGCAGTACTTC.

The chain links TRBV6-5 to TRBJ1-2; 7 nucleotides align to TRBD1. V was clipped by 5 bases and J by 4 bases; unmatched bases: 4. CDR1 and CDR2 (germline): MNHEY, SVGAGI. The CDR3 is made up of 13 amino acids. CDR3 DNA sequence: TGTGCCAGCAGTCCGGGACAGTCCTATGGCTACACCTTC. Translation: CASSPGQSYGYTF.

This clone came up once. This chain links TRBV19 with TRBJ1-1, with D unclear. The CDR3 sequence is 14 residues long. CDR1 and CDR2 (germline): LNHDA, SQIVND (reference sequence). Trimming cost V 6 bases and J 5 bases, with 16 bases left between them. CDR3 sequence (DNA): TGTGCCAGTAGCATGGACCCGGGCGGGACTGAAGCTTTCTTT. Translated, it gives CASSMDPGGTEAFF.

The CDR3 DNA reads as TGCGCCAGCAGCCCTAGGACAGGGGGGGCCTACGAGCAGTACTTC. Protein sequence: CASSPRTGGAYEQYF. The chain is built from TRBV5-1 and TRBJ2-7, with TRBD1 identical over 10 bases. Germline trimming cut 4 bases from V and 2 bases from J; bases unmatched to any gene: 6. The CDR3 covers 15 residues. Per germline, CDR1 SGHRS and CDR2 YFSETQ.

The chain employs TRBV5-1 and TRBJ2-7, with a tentative D call TRBD2 (5 bases). Trimming pared 4 bases from V and 7 bases from J, leaving 9 bases between. Per germline, CDR1 SGHRS and CDR2 YFSETQ. The CDR3 totals 11 residues. CDR3 residues: CASSEGWEQYF. The CDR3 region has the DNA TGCGCCAGCAGCGAGGGTTGGGAGCAGTACTTC.